The TCR beta chain under discussion was sequenced for a study of CD8 T cells in ankylosing spondylitis (dated by TCRdb to 2016 to 2017). About the study as a whole: To find TCR variants linked to disease, the study profiled T cell receptor beta repertoires in ankylosing spondylitis patients and healthy donors. The full study cohort comprised some 27 ankylosing spondylitis patients and 85 to 120 healthy donors. Samples of peripheral blood were taken, and for ankylosing spondylitis patients, synovial fluid was collected as well. The full study reports these points: Some of the motif variants had been reported before in the synovial fluid and blood of reactive arthritis patients, a finding that suggests common disease-initiation mechanisms. According to the report, matched synovial fluid samples from ankylosing spondylitis patients were significantly enriched for the disease-linked clones. In peripheral blood, the disease-linked clones were found at relatively low frequencies and had a CD8+ phenotype. Blood from ankylosing spondylitis patients appeared to be characterized by a TCR beta motif made up of seven or eight highly homologous amino acid variants.

Worth noting for this clonotype: Its antigen has not been determined. Nothing much larger sits one base from this clone, and base qualities are not available.

The CDR3 has 14 amino acids, counting the end cysteine and phenylalanine. The kept DNA is CDR3 alone, 42 bases in frame from the first base. For this chain, trimming is 6 bases at the V end and 1 base at the J end, and the number of junction bases without a gene match is 6. In the germline V gene, CDR1 corresponds to SGHTA and CDR2 to FQGNSA. These reads were obtained on an Illumina HiSeq 2500. TCR beta libraries were prepared by quantitative 5'-RACE with molecular barcodes. The paper's data handling went like this. To identify disease-linked TCR variants, a new computational method was used, one built on a probabilistic model of VDJ rearrangement. TCRdb itself trimmed the public reads at Q25 with fastp, ran MiXCR and retained productive beta chains. Each CDR3 protein gets just one entry, which takes the most common genes and DNA from the rows behind it. Here the V and J calls rest on TCRdb's processing, not on the authors' analysis. This sample has some 150,000 distinct CDR3 sequences in its table, and roughly 44% of those were observed once. Roughly 15% of the sample is taken by the ten largest.

Synovial fluid samples were matched to blood samples from the same ankylosing spondylitis patients. The chain is made from TRBV7-2 and TRBJ2-7; 7 junctional bases match TRBD2. This clonotype was obtained from a male donor with ankylosing spondylitis. Sequenced: synovial fluid, either unsorted or a sorted T cell fraction (not recorded which). The DNA is as follows: TGTGCCAGCAGGTATGAAGCGGGATCCTACGAGCAGTACTTC. This is translated as CASRYEAGSYEQYF.